This TCR beta chain was identified during a study of T cell repertoires in cytomegalovirus infection. TCRdb ran MiXCR on the reads and lists one entry per CDR3 protein. Found here are about 740,000 distinct CDR3 sequences, about a third of them singletons; the top ten hold around 2.6%. Germline V gene data show CDR1 as SGDLS and CDR2 as YYNGEE. V was pared by 0 bases and J by 8 bases, with 11 bases between. CDR3 length: 13 amino acids. The genes are TRBV9 and TRBJ1-1; no definite D call. Sequencing was performed on PBMCs. This clonotype was obtained from a human donor in good health (CMV status not recorded). Some clones in this sample may be carry-over from other donors' samples. The DNA for the CDR3 is TGTGCCAGCAGCGTAGGGGTAGGCCGGGAAGCTTTCTTT. Translating gives CASSVGVGREAFF.